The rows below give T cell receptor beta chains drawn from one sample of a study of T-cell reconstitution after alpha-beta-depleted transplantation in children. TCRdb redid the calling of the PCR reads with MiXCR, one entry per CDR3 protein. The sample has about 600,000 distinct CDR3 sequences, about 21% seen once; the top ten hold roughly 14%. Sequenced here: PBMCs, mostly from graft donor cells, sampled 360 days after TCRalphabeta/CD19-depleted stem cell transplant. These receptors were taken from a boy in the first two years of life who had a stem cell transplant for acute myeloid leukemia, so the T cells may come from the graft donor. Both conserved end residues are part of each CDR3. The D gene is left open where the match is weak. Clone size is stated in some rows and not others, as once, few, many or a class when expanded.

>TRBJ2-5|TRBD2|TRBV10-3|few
TGTGCCATCAGTGGGGCGGGAGCTAGCGGGCTCGAGGAGACCCAGTACTTC
CAISGAGASGLEETQYF
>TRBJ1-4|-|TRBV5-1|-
TGCGCCAGCAGCTTTCAGTTCCCGGGATCTAAAGAAAAACTGTTTTTT
CASSFQFPGSKEKLFF
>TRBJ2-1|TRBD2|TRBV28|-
TGTGCCAGCAGTTTGAGACTAGCGGGGGAGTTCTTC
CASSLRLAGEFF
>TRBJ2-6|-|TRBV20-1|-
TGCAGTGCTAGAGATCCAGGGACTGGGGCCAACGTCCTGACTTTC
CSARDPGTGANVLTF
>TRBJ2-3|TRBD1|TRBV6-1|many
TGTGCCAGCAGTAGAGAGGGGGCGAGACTACATACGCAGTATTTT
CASSREGARLHTQYF
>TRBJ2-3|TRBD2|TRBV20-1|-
TGCAGTGCTCCACGCGGGGGGGAAGGAGATACGCAGTATTTT
CSAPRGGEGDTQYF
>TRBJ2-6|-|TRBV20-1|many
TGCAGTACAACAAGCTCTGGGGCCAACGTCCTGACTTTC
CSTTSSGANVLTF
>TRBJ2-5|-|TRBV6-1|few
TGTGCCAGCAGTGAGACACCTCAAGAGACCCAGTACTTC
CASSETPQETQYF
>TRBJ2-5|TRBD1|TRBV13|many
TGTGCCAGCAGCTACAACCCGGGACAGGGAGGAAAAGAGACCCAGTACTTC
CASSYNPGQGGKETQYF
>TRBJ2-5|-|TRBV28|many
TGTGCCAGCAGTTTAAGTGCAGGGAGAGAGACCCAGTACTTC
CASSLSAGRETQYF
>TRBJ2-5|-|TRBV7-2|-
TGTGCCAGCAGCTTAGTGACCGGGACGCTCAAGGAGACCCAGTACTTC
CASSLVTGTLKETQYF
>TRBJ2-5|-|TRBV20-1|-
TGCAGTGCTAGAAGGGGGGGGGCCGCTGAGACCCAGTACTTC
CSARRGGAAETQYF
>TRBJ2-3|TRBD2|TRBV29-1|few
TGCAGCGCCTCCGGACTAGCGGAATTACCGACCGCCACAGATACGCAGTATTTT
CSASGLAELPTATDTQYF
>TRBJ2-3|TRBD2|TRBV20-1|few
TGCAGTGCTAGAGACCGGCTAGGAGCGGGGGACGTTGCTAGCACAGATACGCAGTATTTT
CSARDRLGAGDVASTDTQYF
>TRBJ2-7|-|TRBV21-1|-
TGTGCCAGCAGCAAGTCCGGGACTAGCTGCGACGAGCAGTACTTC
CASSKSGTSCDEQYF
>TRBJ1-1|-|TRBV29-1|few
TGCAGCGTTGTGTTGATGGTAACGGGCACTGAAGCTTTCTTT
CSVVLMVTGTEAFF
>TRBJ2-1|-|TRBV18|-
TGTGCCAGCTCACCAATAGGTGACTCCCTCTACAATGAGCAGTTCTTC
CASSPIGDSLYNEQFF
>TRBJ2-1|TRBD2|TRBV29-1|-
TGCAGCGTTCGCCCCGAGCGGGGGGGCAATGAGCAGTTCTTC
CSVRPERGGNEQFF
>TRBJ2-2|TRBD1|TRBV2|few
TGTGCCAGCAGTACAGGGGGCATCGGGGAGCTGTTTTTT
CASSTGGIGELFF
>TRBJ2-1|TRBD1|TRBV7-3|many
TGTGCCAGCAGCGCGCTACCGGGACAGAGAAATGAGCAGTTCTTC
CASSALPGQRNEQFF
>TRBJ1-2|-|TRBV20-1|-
TGCAGTGCTACTGGGGGCGCCGAGTATGGCTACACCTTC
CSATGGAEYGYTF
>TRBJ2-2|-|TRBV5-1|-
TGCGCCAGCAGCTTGGGAGGACAGCCGAACACCGGGGAGCTGTTTTTT
CASSLGGQPNTGELFF
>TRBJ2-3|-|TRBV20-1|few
TGCAGTGCTAGAGATGAGTTTCCTAGCACAGATACGCAGTATTTT
CSARDEFPSTDTQYF
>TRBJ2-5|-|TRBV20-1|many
TGCAGTGCTAGCCGCAGCCAAGAGACCCAGTACTTC
CSASRSQETQYF
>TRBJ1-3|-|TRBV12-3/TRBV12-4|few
TGTGCCAGCAGCCGGTTCCTTGACTCTGGAAACACCATATATTTT
CASSRFLDSGNTIYF
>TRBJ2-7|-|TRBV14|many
TGTGCCAGCAGCCAAGTCCCTACTAGCAGGCTAACGGGGGAGCAGTACTTC
CASSQVPTSRLTGEQYF
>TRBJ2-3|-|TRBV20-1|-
TGCAGTGCTAGATGGGGGGGCACAGATACGCAGTATTTT
CSARWGGTDTQYF
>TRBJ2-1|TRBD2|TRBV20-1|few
TGCAGTACGCGGCGAGCGGGGGGGCCGAATGAGCAGTTCTTC
CSTRRAGGPNEQFF
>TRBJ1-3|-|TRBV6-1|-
TGTGCCAGCAGTAGGGCCTTCTCTGGAAACACCATATATTTT
CASSRAFSGNTIYF
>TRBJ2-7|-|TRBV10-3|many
TGTGCCATCAGGGACAGTACCAACTACGAGCAGTACTTC
CAIRDSTNYEQYF
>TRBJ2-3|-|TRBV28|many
TGTGCCTGCAAGGTGGATTCGGGGACAGATACGCAGTATTTT
CACKVDSGTDTQYF
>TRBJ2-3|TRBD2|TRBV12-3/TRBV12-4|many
TGTGCCAGCAGTTTAGCGGGGGGGACAGATACGCAGTATTTT
CASSLAGGTDTQYF
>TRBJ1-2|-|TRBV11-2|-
TGTGCCAGCAGCTTTACGGATCATACCTATGGCTACACCTTC
CASSFTDHTYGYTF
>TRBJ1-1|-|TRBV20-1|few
TGCAGTGCTAGACCCCGGGGGGCCGGGGGTCCCAACACTGAAGCTTTCTTT
CSARPRGAGGPNTEAFF
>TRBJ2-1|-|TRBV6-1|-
TGTGCCAGCAGGAAGGGACCTGCACGTGATGAGCAGTTCTTC
CASRKGPARDEQFF
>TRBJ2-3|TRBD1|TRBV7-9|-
TGTGCCAGCAGCTCCGGGACAGGGATCGAAGATACGCAGTATTTT
CASSSGTGIEDTQYF
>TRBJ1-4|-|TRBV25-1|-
TGTGCCAGCAGTGCCTACACTGAAAAACTGTTTTTT
CASSAYTEKLFF
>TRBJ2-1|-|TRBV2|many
TGTGCCCTCTCGCAGGGGGGGGTACCGTTTAGGTATGAGCAGTTCTTC
CALSQGGVPFRYEQFF
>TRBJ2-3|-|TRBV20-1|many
TGCAGTGCCCCTACAGAAGGAGCCTATACGCAGTATTTT
CSAPTEGAYTQYF
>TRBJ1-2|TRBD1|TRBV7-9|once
TGTGCCAGCAGCTTAGGCGTCAGGGGGCTCGGCTACACCTTC
CASSLGVRGLGYTF
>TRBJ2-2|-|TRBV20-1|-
TGCAGTGCTAGATCATACACCGGGGAGCTGTTTTTT
CSARSYTGELFF
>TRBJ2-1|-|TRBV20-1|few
TGCAGTGCTGACGCAGCGGGCGAGCTGGACAATGAGCAGTTCTTC
CSADAAGELDNEQFF
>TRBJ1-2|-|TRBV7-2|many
TGTGCCAGCAGCTTAGGGGTGGGAACAGTCTATGGCTACACCTTC
CASSLGVGTVYGYTF
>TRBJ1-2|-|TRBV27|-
TGTGCCAGCAGTTTATCAGGACATGGACAGATGACTAACTATGGCTACACCTTC
CASSLSGHGQMTNYGYTF
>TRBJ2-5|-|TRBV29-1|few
TGCAGCGTCATCCAGCCCGACTTCCAAGAGACCCAGTACTTC
CSVIQPDFQETQYF
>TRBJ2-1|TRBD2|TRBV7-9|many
TGTGCCAGCAGCTTAGCGTTGCCCAGCGGGGGGGCCGTATGGTACAATGAGCAGTTCTTC
CASSLALPSGGAVWYNEQFF
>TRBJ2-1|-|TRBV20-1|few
TGCAGTGCTCAGAGGGGTCCCCTTTACAATGAGCAGTTCTTC
CSAQRGPLYNEQFF
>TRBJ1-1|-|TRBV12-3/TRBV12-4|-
TGTGCCAGCAGTAGATTCGGGGGAATGAACACTGAAGCTTTCTTT
CASSRFGGMNTEAFF
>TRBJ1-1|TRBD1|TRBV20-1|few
TGCAGTGCTAGAGATTCGAGGACAGGTAGCATGAACACTGAAGCTTTCTTT
CSARDSRTGSMNTEAFF
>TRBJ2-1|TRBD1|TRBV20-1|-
TGCAGTGCTACACTTACCGCTCGGGACAGTTTATACAATGAGCAGTTCTTC
CSATLTARDSLYNEQFF
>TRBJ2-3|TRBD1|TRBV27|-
TGTGGCAGCAGGAGCACCGGGACAGCCACAGATACGCAGTATTTT
CGSRSTGTATDTQYF
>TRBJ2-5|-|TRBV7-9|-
TGTGCCAGCAGGAGGGTGGTTCGGCTACAAGAGACCCAGTACTTC
CASRRVVRLQETQYF
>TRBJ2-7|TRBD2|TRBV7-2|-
TGTGCCAGCAGCTTAGACGCCCCGGGGGGGCCTTTCGAGCAGTACTTC
CASSLDAPGGPFEQYF